The present T cell receptor beta chain was sequenced within a study of neoadjuvant anti-PD-1 for oral cavity cancer. A few counts support this clone. The data were produced by immunoSEQ multiplex PCR, yet TCRdb's version contains in-frame clones alone and is incomplete. The data contain about 6,800 clones, around 70% of them singletons. This CDR3 region has 12 residues. Deletions cut 8 bases from V and 5 bases from J, with 10 bases between. The germline V gene encodes CDR1 LNHDA and CDR2 SQIVND (reference sequence). Specimen: PBMCs, collected before nivolumab (anti-PD-1) treatment. This receptor was taken from a person between 40 and 85 years old with oral cavity squamous cell carcinoma. V gene TRBV19 combines with J gene TRBJ1-5; D uncertain. The chain's CDR3 is CASGIPHQPQHF. CDR3 nucleotides: TGTGCCAGTGGCATCCCACATCAGCCCCAGCATTTT.